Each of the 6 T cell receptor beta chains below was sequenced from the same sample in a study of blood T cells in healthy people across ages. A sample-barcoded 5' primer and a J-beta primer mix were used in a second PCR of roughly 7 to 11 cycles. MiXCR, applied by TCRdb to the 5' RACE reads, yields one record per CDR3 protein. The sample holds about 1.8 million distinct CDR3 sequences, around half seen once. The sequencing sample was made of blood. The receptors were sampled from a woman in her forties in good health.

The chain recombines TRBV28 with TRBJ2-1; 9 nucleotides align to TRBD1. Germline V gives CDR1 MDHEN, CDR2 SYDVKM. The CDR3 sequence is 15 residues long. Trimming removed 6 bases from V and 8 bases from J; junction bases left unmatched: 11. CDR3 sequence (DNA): TGTGCCAGCAGCATACCGGGACAGGGCCGACATGAGCAGTTCTTC. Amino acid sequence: CASSIPGQGRHEQFF.

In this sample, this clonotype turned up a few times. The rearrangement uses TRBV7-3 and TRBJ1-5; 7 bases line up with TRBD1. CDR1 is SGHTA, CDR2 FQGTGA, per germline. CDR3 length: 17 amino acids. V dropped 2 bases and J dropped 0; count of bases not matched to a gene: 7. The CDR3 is CASSLVGQGDSNQPQHF. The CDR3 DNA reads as TGTGCCAGCAGCTTAGTGGGCCAGGGGGATAGCAATCAGCCCCAGCATTTT.

This CDR3 reads CSVLGQQETQYF. The CDR3 coding sequence is TGCAGCGTTCTTGGACAACAAGAGACCCAGTACTTC. The chain has TRBV29-1 and TRBJ2-5, with D possibly matching TRBD1 (5 bases). The CDR3 has 12 amino acids. Germline CDR1 SQVTM, CDR2 ANQGSEA. The V end lost 5 bases, the J end lost 2 bases, and 9 bases lay between the germline ends.

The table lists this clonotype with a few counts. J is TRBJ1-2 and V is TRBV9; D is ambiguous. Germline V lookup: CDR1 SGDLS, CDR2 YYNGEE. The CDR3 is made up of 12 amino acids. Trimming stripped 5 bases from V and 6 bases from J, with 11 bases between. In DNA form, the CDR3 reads TGTGCCAGCAGATCGATGGCGGATGGCTACACCTTC. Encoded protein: CASRSMADGYTF.

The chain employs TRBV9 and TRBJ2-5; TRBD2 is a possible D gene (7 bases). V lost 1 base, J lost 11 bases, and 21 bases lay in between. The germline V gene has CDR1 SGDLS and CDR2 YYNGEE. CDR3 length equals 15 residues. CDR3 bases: TGTGCCAGCAGCGTAAACCCTACGGGGGGCAATGAGCAGTACTTC. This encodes CASSVNPTGGNEQYF.

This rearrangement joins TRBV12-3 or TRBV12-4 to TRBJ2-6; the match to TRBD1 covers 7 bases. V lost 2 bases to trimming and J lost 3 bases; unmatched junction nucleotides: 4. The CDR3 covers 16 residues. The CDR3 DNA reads TGTGCCAGCAGTTTACGACAGGGCTTTGGGGCCAACGTCCTGACTTTC. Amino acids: CASSLRQGFGANVLTF.